The clone carrying this T cell receptor (beta chain) was found a few times. Antigen: not known. In TCRdb, the reads were re-called with MiXCR into one record per CDR3 protein. The data hold 150,000 to 200,000 distinct CDR3 sequences, with about 30% observed a single time. Germline V gives CDR1 DFQATT, CDR2 SNEGSKA (reference sequence). Trimming shortened V by 1 base and J by 7 bases, and 14 bases separated the two germline ends. The CDR3 runs to 15 residues. The sample originates from a study of T cell repertoires in cytomegalovirus infection. Study summary: CMV infection together with matching HLA type was indicated by public TCR beta signatures.

Study-level points and caveats: Ex vivo responses were dominated by HLA-C-restricted CMV-specific TCR beta clonotypes.

This TCR derives from a human donor in good health (CMV status not recorded). Some clones in this sample may be carry-over from other donors' samples. The chain recombines TRBV20-1 with TRBJ1-6; no firm D call. Sequencing was done on a sample of PBMCs. In DNA, the CDR3 is TGCAGTGCTAGAGGCGGCAGGCCTGAAAATTCACCCCTCCACTTT. The encoded protein is CSARGGRPENSPLHF.